The source of this T cell receptor (beta chain) is a study of cytomegalovirus exposure and HLA in healthy donors. Across the study: The 500 to 850 first-cohort repertoires and the roughly 130 validation repertoires shared the same platform, a later analysis reported.

The study's findings and limits: One later analysis, an examination of the 90 to 150 validation repertoires, found that first-cohort TCR clusters tended to co-occur in them. Despite most TCR sequences being rare, some public TCRs occurred in many donors.

For this clone: Its antigen is not identified.

Using immunoSEQ multiplex PCR, the repertoire was profiled, and TCRdb retains in-frame clones only, with some absent. Of under 130,000 clones in the sample, around 86% were seen once. Trimming pared 5 bases from V and 0 bases from J, leaving 8 bases between. The CDR3 sequence is 13 residues long. The germline CDR1 and CDR2 sequences are LNHDA and SQIVND (reference sequence). It was the roughly 120-subject validation cohort, separate from the roughly 700-subject first cohort, to which the donors belonged. The sample was PBMCs. The chain carries TRBV19 and TRBJ2-7; TRBD1 is a possible D gene (5 bases). The TCR originated in a woman under 30 in good health and CMV-seropositive. In nucleotides, the CDR3 is TGTGCCAGTAGTTCTGACAGCTCCTACGAGCAGTACTTC. Translation: CASSSDSSYEQYF.